The 30 T cell receptor beta chains below were found in one sample sequenced in a study of CD8 T cells in ankylosing spondylitis. A single record per CDR3 protein comes from TCRdb applying MiXCR to the 5' RACE reads. The sample records a few hundred thousand distinct CDR3 sequences, about 18% being singletons. What was sequenced was blood, either unsorted or a sorted T cell fraction (not recorded which). These receptors were taken from a male donor with ankylosing spondylitis or in good health (not recorded which).

The genes are TRBV19 and TRBJ2-7; 10 bases map to TRBD2. This CDR3 is 16 amino acids long. Germline CDR1 reads LNHDA; CDR2 reads SQIVND (reference sequence). Trimming cost V 5 bases and J 2 bases; bases outside gene matches: 9. CDR3 protein: CASSLVTSGKAYEQYF. The DNA for the CDR3 is TGTGCCAGTAGTCTGGTAACTAGCGGGAAGGCCTACGAGCAGTACTTC.

The V gene is TRBV4-1, the J gene TRBJ2-1; 9 bases map to TRBD1. The length of the CDR3 is 17 residues. CDR1 is MGHRA and CDR2 is YSYEKL in the germline V gene. V lost 0 bases and J lost 3; bases outside the gene matches: 6. CDR3 loop: CASSQDLQGASYNEQFF. The CDR3 bases are TGCGCCAGCAGCCAAGATTTACAGGGGGCTAGCTACAATGAGCAGTTCTTC.

This chain connects TRBV20-1 to TRBJ2-1; 8 bases are a match to TRBD2. The CDR3 runs to 14 residues. Germline loops: CDR1 DFQATT, CDR2 SNEGSKA (reference sequence). Trimming at V came to 0 bases and at J to 9 bases, leaving 7 bases not matched to a gene. The chain's CDR3 is CSARDLAGWSEQFF. DNA for the CDR3: TGCAGTGCTAGAGATTTAGCGGGATGGTCTGAGCAGTTCTTC.

In this sample, this clonotype turned up a few times. V usage is TRBV7-9 and J usage is TRBJ2-4, with a weak D call TRBD1 (5 bases). Germline V gene sequence: CDR1 SEHNR, CDR2 FQNEAQ (reference sequence). V lost 3 bases to trimming and J lost 8 bases, with 17 bases between them. The CDR3 consists of 15 residues. Here the CDR3 reads CASSFAVGENDIQYF. CDR3 bases: TGTGCCAGCAGCTTTGCCGTAGGGGAAAATGACATTCAGTACTTC.

This clonotype was seen only a few times. The V gene is TRBV15, the J gene TRBJ2-3; tentatively, D is TRBD2 (6 bases). The CDR3 covers 16 residues. Germline CDR1 and CDR2: LNHNV and YYDKDF (reference sequence). V lost 5 bases and J lost 1, with 16 bases in between. The CDR3 spells CATSSPPGGRTDTQYF. In DNA, the CDR3 is TGTGCCACCAGCTCTCCACCCGGGGGACGCACAGATACGCAGTATTTT.

Many counts were recorded for this clonotype. J is TRBJ2-3 and V is TRBV5-1; D uncertain. The CDR3 spans 12 residues. Germline values: CDR1 SGHRS, CDR2 YFSETQ. The ends were cut back, 0 bases at V and 5 bases at J, with 4 bases in the middle. The CDR3 nucleotides read TGCGCCAGCAGCTTGGCCGTAGATACGCAGTATTTT. Translated: CASSLAVDTQYF.

The rearrangement uses TRBV28 and TRBJ2-1; D may be TRBD2 (6 bases). From germline, CDR1 is MDHEN and CDR2 SYDVKM. The V end lost 2 bases, the J end lost 4 bases, and 18 bases lay between the germline ends. This CDR3 contains 17 residues. In DNA, the CDR3 is TGTGCCAGCAGTTTAGAAATGACTATTGGGACTTACAATGAGCAGTTCTTC. Amino acids: CASSLEMTIGTYNEQFF.

The chain recombines TRBV19 with TRBJ1-5, with 8 nucleotides matching TRBD1. Germline trimming cut 7 bases from V and 2 bases from J; bases unmatched to any gene: 4. The CDR3 length is 14 residues. Germline V lookup: CDR1 LNHDA, CDR2 SQIVND (reference sequence). The CDR3 DNA is TGTGCCAGTATCGACAGGGGAGGCAATCAGCCCCAGCATTTT. Amino acid sequence: CASIDRGGNQPQHF. The full variable domain, completed using reference TRBV19 and TRBJ1-5, is DGGITQSPKYLFRKEGQNVTLSCEQNLNHDAMYWYRQDPGQGLRLIYYSQIVNDFQKGDIAEGYSVSREKKESFPLTVTSAQKNPTAFYLCASIDRGGNQPQHFGDGTRLSIL.

This clonotype was observed a handful of times. CDR3 sequence reads: CSASQATHNEQFF. DNA for the CDR3: TGCAGTGCTAGCCAAGCGACCCACAATGAGCAGTTCTTC. The rearrangement uses TRBV20-1 and TRBJ2-1, with D hard to call. This CDR3 is 13 amino acids long. Germline CDR1 and CDR2: DFQATT and SNEGSKA (reference sequence). Trimming shortened V by 3 bases and J by 5 bases, and 11 bases separated the two germline ends.

Only a few counts were recorded for this clonotype. DNA of the CDR3: TGTGCCAGCAGCTCTGGGACTAGCGGGAGGACTCCCTACGAGCAGTACTTC. As protein: CASSSGTSGRTPYEQYF. The genes are TRBV7-9 and TRBJ2-7; 15 positions match TRBD2. The junction had 6 bases not matched to a gene; V was cut back by 4 bases and J by 2 bases. The germline gives CDR1 SEHNR, CDR2 FQNEAQ (reference sequence). The CDR3 has 17 residues.

This clonotype was counted between two and nine times. The DNA of the CDR3 is TGTGCCAGCAGTTACACCCCTGAGCCTCCTCCCTACGAGCAGTACTTC. Its protein is CASSYTPEPPPYEQYF. The genes are TRBV6-5 and TRBJ2-7; D is unresolved. The V and J ends lost 2 bases and 2 bases respectively, with 16 bases between them. The CDR3 spans 16 residues. CDR1 and CDR2 from the germline V gene are MNHEY and SVGAGI.

The chain is built from TRBV10-3 and TRBJ1-1; D remains unclear. The CDR3 is 14 amino acids. V lost 2 bases and J lost 4, with 11 bases in between. In germline, CDR1 is ENHRY, CDR2 SYGVKD. Here the CDR3 reads CAISERGGGTEAFF. In DNA, the CDR3 is TGTGCCATCAGTGAGAGAGGCGGTGGCACTGAAGCTTTCTTT.

In its sample, this clonotype was seen a few times. V gene TRBV7-3 combines with J gene TRBJ2-1; 10 nucleotides align to TRBD2. The CDR3 is 18 residues long. Germline CDR1 is SGHTA and CDR2 is FQGTGA. After removal of 5 bases from V and 5 bases from J, the junction contained 15 bases not matched to a gene. The CDR3 DNA follows: TGTGCCAGCAGCAAAACCCCTCTAGCGGGAGTAGGGAACAATGAGCAGTTCTTC. This codes for CASSKTPLAGVGNNEQFF.

In its sample, this clonotype was seen a few times. The gene calls are TRBV7-2 and TRBJ2-5, with 11 bases that match TRBD2. The junction had 6 bases not matched to a gene; V was cut back by 2 bases and J by 4 bases. This CDR3 has 16 residues. Germline CDR1 SGHTA, CDR2 FQGNSA. CDR3 coding DNA: TGTGCCAGCAGCTTACAACTAGCGGGAGTACGAGAGACCCAGTACTTC. It codes for CASSLQLAGVRETQYF.

The V and J genes are TRBV29-1 and TRBJ2-1; D perhaps matches TRBD2 (5 bases). There are 13 residues in the CDR3. CDR1 and CDR2 from the germline V gene are SQVTM and ANQGSEA. The V end lost 1 base, the J end lost 9 bases, and 13 bases lay between the germline ends. CDR3 bases: TGCAGCGTTGAAGCGGGCGACGAGGGTGAGCAGTTCTTC. This translates into CSVEAGDEGEQFF.

The gene calls are TRBV3-1 and TRBJ2-1; D may be TRBD1 (6 bases). CDR3 length equals 16 residues. V shed 4 bases and J shed 0 bases, with 13 bases lying between them. CDR1 LGHDT and CDR2 YNNKEL come from the germline V gene (reference sequence). The CDR3 sequence is CASSPGHLSSYNEQFF. For the CDR3, the DNA is TGTGCCAGCAGCCCGGGACACCTGAGCTCCTACAATGAGCAGTTCTTC.

This clonotype was recorded at least ten times. The chain carries TRBV5-1 and TRBJ2-7; 8 nucleotides line up with TRBD1. The CDR3 runs to 14 residues. Germline CDR1 SGHRS, CDR2 YFSETQ. The ends lost 2 bases at V and 1 base at J; junction bases unmatched: 2. The CDR3 spells CASSFGQGSYEQYF. The CDR3 nucleotides read TGCGCCAGCAGCTTTGGACAGGGATCCTACGAGCAGTACTTC. The full variable domain, rest sourced from reference TRBV5-1 and TRBJ2-7, is KAGVTQTPRYLIKTRGQQVTLSCSPISGHRSVSWYQQTPGQGLQFLFEYFSETQRNKGNFPGRFSGRQFSNSRSEMNVSTLELGDSALYLCASSFGQGSYEQYFGPGTRLTVT.

This chain links TRBV29-1 with TRBJ2-2, with 9 bases aligning to TRBD1. The CDR3 length is 16 residues. Germline V gene data show CDR1 as SQVTM and CDR2 as ANQGSEA. The J segment lost 0 bases and the V segment lost 0 bases, leaving 2 bases of the junction unmatched. CDR3: CSVEETGGTNTGELFF. CDR3 DNA: TGCAGCGTTGAAGAGACAGGGGGTACGAACACCGGGGAGCTGTTTTTT.

This clonotype was picked up many times. CDR3 sequence: CASSFGTSGYNEQFF. In DNA, the CDR3 is TGTGCCAGCAGCTTCGGGACTAGCGGATACAATGAGCAGTTCTTC. The chain employs TRBV11-2 and TRBJ2-1; 11 bases are shared with TRBD2. The CDR3 runs to 15 residues. The V and J ends lost 3 bases and 4 bases, in that order; junction bases with no gene match: 2. Germline assignment: CDR1 SGHAT and CDR2 FQNNGV.

The sample holds many counts of this clonotype. The chain couples TRBV5-1 to TRBJ2-1; possibly TRBD1 or TRBD2 for D (6 bases each). With 3 bases removed from V and 6 bases from J, the gap between germline ends came to 22 bases. Germline V gene lookup returns CDR1 SGHRS and CDR2 YFSETQ. CDR3 size: 17 residues. The CDR3 region is CASSYSGAVLGPNEQFF. Written as DNA, the CDR3 is TGCGCCAGCAGCTACTCGGGGGCCGTGTTAGGCCCCAATGAGCAGTTCTTC.

V usage is TRBV7-9 and J usage is TRBJ2-1; D is unclear. From germline, CDR1 is SEHNR and CDR2 FQNEAQ (reference sequence). There are 16 residues in the CDR3. The V gene lost 5 bases and the J gene lost 3 bases, with 17 bases spanning the gap. CDR3 in amino acids: CASSPSILELYNEQFF. The CDR3 DNA follows: TGTGCCAGCAGCCCTAGTATCCTAGAACTCTACAATGAGCAGTTCTTC.

This clonotype was counted only a few times. The chain has TRBV29-1 and TRBJ2-7; D is undetermined. The ends were cut back, 3 bases at V and 0 bases at J, with 9 bases in the middle. The CDR3 runs 13 residues. The germline gives CDR1 SQVTM, CDR2 ANQGSEA. Written as DNA, the CDR3 is TGCAGCGTTGAGTTCCAGGCCTCCTACGAGCAGTACTTC. Protein product: CSVEFQASYEQYF.

Only a few counts were recorded for this clonotype. This chain links TRBV29-1 with TRBJ2-7; perhaps D is TRBD1 or TRBD2 (5 bases each). V was trimmed by 4 bases and J by 2 bases, leaving 9 bases between them. Germline V gene sequence: CDR1 SQVTM, CDR2 ANQGSEA. This CDR3 has 12 residues. The CDR3 loop reads CSVVEGPYEQYF. In DNA, the CDR3 is TGCAGCGTTGTTGAGGGACCCTACGAGCAGTACTTC.

The genes are TRBV9 and TRBJ2-1; 13 bases align to TRBD2. V lost 3 bases, J lost 8 bases, and 8 bases stayed unmatched. This CDR3 has 16 residues. The V gene's germline CDR1 is SGDLS and CDR2 YYNGEE. The chain's CDR3 is CASSDRTSGSMYEQFF. CDR3 nucleotides: TGTGCCAGCAGCGACCGGACTAGCGGGAGTATGTATGAGCAGTTCTTC.

With regard to this clonotype: A much larger clone lies a single base off, so this may be a read error. The chain joins TRBV4-2 to TRBJ2-7; TRBD1 matches at 9 bases. CDR1 and CDR2 from the germline V gene are LGHNA and YNFKEQ. The CDR3 spans 15 residues. The CDR3 nucleotides are TGTGCCAACAGCCAAGAGCTACAGGGGGCTTACGAGCAGTACTTC. Translating gives CANSQELQGAYEQYF.

This clonotype has at least ten counts. The chain carries TRBV6-5 and TRBJ2-1; 10 bases are shared with TRBD2. V lost 2 bases and J lost 7; bases outside the gene matches: 8. CDR1 is MNHEY, CDR2 SVGAGI, per germline. This CDR3 spans 16 amino acids. For the CDR3, the DNA is TGTGCCAGCAGTTACACCCTAGCGGGAGCGGGTAATGAGCAGTTCTTC. Amino acid sequence: CASSYTLAGAGNEQFF.

This clonotype was found a few times. The V call is TRBV9, the J call TRBJ2-3; no definite D call. The CDR3 is 15 residues long. Trimming removed 4 bases from V and 0 bases from J, with 12 bases in between. Per germline, CDR1 SGDLS and CDR2 YYNGEE. The CDR3 coding sequence is TGTGCCAGCAGCCCCCTCCGCACTAGCACAGATACGCAGTATTTT. This codes for CASSPLRTSTDTQYF.

The V call is TRBV2, the J call TRBJ2-3, with TRBD2 matching over 11 bases. The CDR3 is 20 residues long. Unmatched junction bases numbered 22, after V lost 10 bases and J lost 1 base. Germline CDR1 reads SNHLY; CDR2 reads FYNNEI. This CDR3 is CATLDGLAGWITTRTDTQYF. DNA for the CDR3: TGTGCCACCCTAGATGGACTAGCGGGCTGGATCACAACGCGCACAGATACGCAGTATTTT.

This clonotype appeared many times. J is TRBJ2-1 and V is TRBV29-1, with D possibly matching TRBD2 (5 bases). Trimming cost V 3 bases and J 9 bases, with 15 bases left between them. This CDR3 has 13 amino acids. The germline CDR1 and CDR2 sequences are SQVTM and ANQGSEA. CDR3 nucleotides: TGCAGCGTTGAGAGTGGGAGTTGGGCTGAGCAGTTCTTC. As protein: CSVESGSWAEQFF.

This clonotype was counted a few times. The chain links TRBV6-5 to TRBJ2-7, with TRBD2 as a possible D gene (5 bases). This CDR3 has 16 amino acids. V was trimmed by 2 bases and J by 4 bases, leaving 18 bases between them. From germline, CDR1 is MNHEY and CDR2 SVGAGI. The CDR3 region is CASSYEDPGGGYEQYF. The DNA of the CDR3 is TGTGCCAGCAGTTACGAGGACCCCGGAGGCGGGTACGAGCAGTACTTC.